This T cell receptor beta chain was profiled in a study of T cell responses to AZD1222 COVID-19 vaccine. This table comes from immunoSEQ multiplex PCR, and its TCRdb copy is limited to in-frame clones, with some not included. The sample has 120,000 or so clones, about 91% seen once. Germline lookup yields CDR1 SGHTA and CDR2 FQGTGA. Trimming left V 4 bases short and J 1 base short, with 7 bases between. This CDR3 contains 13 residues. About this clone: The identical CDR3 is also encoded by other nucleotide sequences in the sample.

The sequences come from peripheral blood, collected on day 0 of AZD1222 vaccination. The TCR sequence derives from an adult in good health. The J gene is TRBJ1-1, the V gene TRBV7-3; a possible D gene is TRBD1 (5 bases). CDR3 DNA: TGTGCCAGCAGCTCCCAGGGGAACACTGAAGCTTTCTTT. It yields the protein CASSSQGNTEAFF.